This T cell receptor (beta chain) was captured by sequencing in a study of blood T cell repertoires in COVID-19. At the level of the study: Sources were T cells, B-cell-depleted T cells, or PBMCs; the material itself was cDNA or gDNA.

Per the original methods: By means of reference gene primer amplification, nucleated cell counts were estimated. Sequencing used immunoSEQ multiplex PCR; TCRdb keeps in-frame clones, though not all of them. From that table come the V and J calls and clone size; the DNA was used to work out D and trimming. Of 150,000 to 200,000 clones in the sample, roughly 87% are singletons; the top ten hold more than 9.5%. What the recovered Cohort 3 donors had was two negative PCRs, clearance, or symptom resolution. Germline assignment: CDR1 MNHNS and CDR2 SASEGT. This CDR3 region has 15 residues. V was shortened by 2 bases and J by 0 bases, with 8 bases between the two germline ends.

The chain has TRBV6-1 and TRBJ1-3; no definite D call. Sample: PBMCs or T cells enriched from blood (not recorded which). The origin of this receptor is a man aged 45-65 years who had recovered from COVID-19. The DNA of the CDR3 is TGTGCCAGCAGTGAATGGGCAAACTCTGGAAACACCATATATTTT. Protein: CASSEWANSGNTIYF.